These T cell receptor beta chains were read from a single sample in a study of shared clonotypes between healthy human individuals. The assay was immunoSEQ multiplex PCR, and TCRdb's table has in-frame clones only and misses some. The repertoire has fewer than 1 million clones, just over 95% of them found once; the top ten carry under 0.25%. Sequences were obtained from naive CD8+ T cells sorted from blood. These receptors were obtained from a young man in good health. The CDR3 runs from the conserved cysteine through the conserved F or W. D genes are given only for firm matches. Clone sizes are given selectively: once, few, many, or a class where the clone is expanded.

TRBJ2-1 once TRBV14 - CASSRADSASYNEQFF TGTGCCAGCAGCCGCGCGGACAGCGCTTCCTACAATGAGCAGTTCTTC
TRBJ2-1 - TRBV10-2 TRBD2 CASSEPGGDNEQFF TGCGCCAGCAGTGAGCCGGGAGGGGACAATGAGCAGTTCTTC
TRBJ2-7 - TRBV19 TRBD1 CASRDRADYEQYF TGTGCCAGTCGGGACAGGGCGGACTACGAGCAGTACTTC
TRBJ2-1 - TRBV5-4 TRBD2 CASSPGTSGDNEQFF TGTGCCAGCAGCCCCGGGACTAGCGGGGACAATGAGCAGTTCTTC
TRBJ1-3 - TRBV5-1 - CASSPPGNTIYF TGCGCCAGCAGCCCCCCTGGAAACACCATATATTTT
TRBJ2-3 - TRBV5-1 TRBD2 CASSLIGKGLESDTQYF TGCGCCAGCAGCTTGATTGGAAAAGGACTAGAGTCGGATACGCAGTATTTT
TRBJ2-4 - TRBV28 TRBD2 CASSPAGGGAKNIQYF TGTGCCAGCAGTCCAGCGGGAGGAGGTGCCAAAAACATTCAGTACTTC
TRBJ2-2 - TRBV27 TRBD1 CASSAARTGTGELFF TGTGCCAGCAGTGCCGCCCGGACAGGCACCGGGGAGCTGTTTTTT
TRBJ2-6 once TRBV9 - CASRKEVGANVLTF TGTGCCAGCCGCAAGGAGGTCGGGGCCAACGTCCTGACTTTC
TRBJ2-1 - TRBV6-1 - CATKGEGLSYNEQFF TGTGCCACCAAAGGCGAGGGCCTCTCCTACAATGAGCAGTTCTTC
TRBJ1-1 few TRBV15 - CATSRGEGEAFF TGTGCCACCAGCAGAGGGGAGGGGGAAGCTTTCTTT
TRBJ1-3 once TRBV10-3 - CAISEVRGGDGNTIYF TGTGCCATCAGTGAAGTCAGGGGTGGTGATGGAAACACCATATATTTT
TRBJ2-7 - TRBV7-8 - CASSPPGTSYEQYF TGTGCCAGCAGCCCCCCCGGGACCTCTTACGAGCAGTACTTC
TRBJ2-2 - TRBV5-6 TRBD2 CASSLVLADTGELFF TGTGCCAGCAGCTTGGTACTAGCGGACACCGGGGAGCTGTTTTTT
TRBJ2-7 - TRBV11-2 - CASSLALLGNEQYF TGTGCCAGCAGCTTAGCGCTATTGGGGAACGAGCAGTACTTC
TRBJ2-3 - TRBV7-9 TRBD2 CASSLDNVGLAGTDTQYF TGTGCCAGCAGCTTAGACAACGTCGGCCTAGCGGGTACAGATACGCAGTATTTT
TRBJ2-3 - TRBV27 TRBD1 CASSSRGFTDTQYF TGTGCCAGCAGTTCCAGGGGGTTTACAGATACGCAGTATTTT
TRBJ1-6 - TRBV11-3 - CASILVRETRNSPLHF TGTGCCAGCATCCTTGTCCGTGAGACCAGGAATTCACCCCTCCACTTT
TRBJ1-2 - TRBV4-1 TRBD1 CASSPGQGYGYTF TGCGCCAGCAGTCCGGGACAGGGTTATGGCTACACCTTC
TRBJ2-2 - TRBV7-3 - CASSSSGAGELFF TGTGCCAGCAGCTCCTCAGGGGCCGGGGAGCTGTTTTTT
TRBJ2-3 - TRBV29-1 - CSVAEGTDTQYF TGCAGCGTTGCCGAGGGAACAGATACGCAGTATTTT
TRBJ2-5 - TRBV5-3 - CASAVDFETQYF TGTGCCAGCGCGGTGGATTTCGAGACCCAGTACTTC
TRBJ2-7 - TRBV9 TRBD2 CASSASGTSSHEQYF TGTGCCAGCAGCGCTTCCGGGACTAGCTCCCACGAGCAGTACTTC
TRBJ1-1 once TRBV27 - CASSLTVTGRPEAFF TGTGCCAGCAGTTTAACCGTAACAGGACGGCCTGAAGCTTTCTTT
TRBJ2-7 once TRBV4-1 TRBD1 CASSRAGTGFYEQYF TGCGCCAGCAGCCGAGCCGGGACAGGATTCTACGAGCAGTACTTC
TRBJ2-7 once TRBV2 - CASTDNGATYEQYF TGTGCCAGCACCGATAACGGCGCTACCTACGAGCAGTACTTC
TRBJ2-7 - TRBV7-6 - CASSLDLDSAYEQYF TGTGCCAGCAGCTTAGATCTGGACAGCGCTTACGAGCAGTACTTC
TRBJ2-7 - TRBV7-9 - CASGGGPYEQYF TGTGCCAGTGGAGGCGGGCCCTACGAGCAGTACTTC
TRBJ2-1 - TRBV6-4 - CASSDWGAEQFF TGTGCCAGCAGTGACTGGGGGGCTGAGCAGTTCTTC
TRBJ2-7 - TRBV28 TRBD1 CASSRQGAPYEQYF TGTGCCAGCAGTCGACAGGGGGCACCCTACGAGCAGTACTTC
TRBJ2-1 - TRBV9 - CASSVAEALSYNEQFF TGTGCCAGCAGCGTAGCCGAAGCGCTCTCCTACAATGAGCAGTTCTTC
TRBJ2-2 - TRBV10-3 TRBD2 CAISVGTTNTGELFF TGTGCCATCAGTGTAGGGACTACGAACACCGGGGAGCTGTTTTTT
TRBJ2-1 - TRBV4-1 TRBD2 CASSQEGLAGVNEQFF TGCGCCAGCAGCCAAGAGGGACTAGCTGGGGTCAATGAGCAGTTCTTC
TRBJ2-7 once TRBV7-9 TRBD2 CASSSRDYVYEQYF TGTGCCAGCAGTTCCCGGGACTACGTCTACGAGCAGTACTTC
TRBJ1-1 - TRBV14 - CASRNTGNTEAFF TGTGCCAGCAGAAATACAGGGAACACTGAAGCTTTCTTT
TRBJ1-1 - TRBV19 - CASSMGSEAFF TGTGCCAGTAGTATGGGTAGTGAAGCTTTCTTT
TRBJ2-2 - TRBV4-3 - CASSQGQPNTGELFF TGCGCCAGCAGCCAAGGACAGCCCAACACCGGGGAGCTGTTTTTT
TRBJ1-4 - TRBV7-9 - CASSQSLRNEKLFF TGTGCCAGCAGTCAGAGTTTGAGGAATGAAAAACTGTTTTTT
TRBJ1-1 - TRBV19 - CASNSPSGPDTEAFF TGTGCCAGTAACTCCCCGTCGGGGCCGGACACTGAAGCTTTCTTT
TRBJ1-5 - TRBV27 - CASMGQADQPQHF TGTGCCAGCATGGGGCAGGCAGATCAGCCCCAGCATTTT
TRBJ2-2 - TRBV9 - CASSVGPEVGNTGELFF TGTGCCAGCAGCGTAGGCCCGGAAGTGGGGAACACCGGGGAGCTGTTTTTT
TRBJ2-2 - TRBV5-6 TRBD2 CASSGPGLATTGELFF TGTGCCAGCAGCGGACCGGGACTAGCGACTACCGGGGAGCTGTTTTTT
TRBJ2-1 - TRBV5-1 TRBD2 CASSFSGTGYNEQFF TGCGCCAGCAGCTTTAGCGGGACCGGGTACAATGAGCAGTTCTTC
TRBJ2-1 - TRBV9 TRBD2 CASSARTSGDNEQFF TGTGCCAGCAGCGCCCGGACTAGCGGCGACAATGAGCAGTTCTTC
TRBJ2-1 - TRBV5-4 - CASSPTSKLSDLFDEQFF TGTGCCAGCAGCCCGACCAGTAAACTCAGCGACCTCTTCGATGAGCAGTTCTTC
TRBJ1-5 - TRBV7-2 - CASSLQLDSNQPQHF TGTGCCAGCAGCCTACAATTGGATAGCAATCAGCCCCAGCATTTT
TRBJ1-3 - TRBV4-2 - CASSQDRYFSGNTIYF TGTGCCAGCAGCCAAGATCGGTATTTCTCTGGAAACACCATATATTTT
TRBJ2-5 - TRBV5-6 - CASSPLAIEQETQYF TGTGCCAGCAGCCCTCTAGCGATAGAGCAAGAGACCCAGTACTTC
TRBJ2-3 - TRBV2 - CASFPESVLGDTQYF TGTGCCAGCTTTCCCGAAAGTGTCCTAGGAGATACGCAGTATTTT
TRBJ2-7 - TRBV7-6 TRBD1 CASSRTGEAEQYF TGTGCCAGCAGTCGGACAGGGGAAGCGGAGCAGTACTTC
TRBJ2-7 - TRBV7-9 - CASSLNMDPYEQYF TGTGCCAGCAGCTTGAACATGGACCCCTACGAGCAGTACTTC
TRBJ2-7 - TRBV2 - CASSDTSGLTYEQYF TGTGCCAGCAGTGACACCTCAGGATTAACCTACGAGCAGTACTTC
TRBJ2-1 - TRBV25-1 TRBD2 CASSEFATSGFQEQFF TGTGCCAGCAGTGAATTTGCGACTAGCGGGTTCCAGGAGCAGTTCTTC
TRBJ2-5 - TRBV5-4 - CASSSTLGHSRETQYF TGTGCCAGCAGCTCCACGCTTGGGCACAGTCGAGAGACCCAGTACTTC